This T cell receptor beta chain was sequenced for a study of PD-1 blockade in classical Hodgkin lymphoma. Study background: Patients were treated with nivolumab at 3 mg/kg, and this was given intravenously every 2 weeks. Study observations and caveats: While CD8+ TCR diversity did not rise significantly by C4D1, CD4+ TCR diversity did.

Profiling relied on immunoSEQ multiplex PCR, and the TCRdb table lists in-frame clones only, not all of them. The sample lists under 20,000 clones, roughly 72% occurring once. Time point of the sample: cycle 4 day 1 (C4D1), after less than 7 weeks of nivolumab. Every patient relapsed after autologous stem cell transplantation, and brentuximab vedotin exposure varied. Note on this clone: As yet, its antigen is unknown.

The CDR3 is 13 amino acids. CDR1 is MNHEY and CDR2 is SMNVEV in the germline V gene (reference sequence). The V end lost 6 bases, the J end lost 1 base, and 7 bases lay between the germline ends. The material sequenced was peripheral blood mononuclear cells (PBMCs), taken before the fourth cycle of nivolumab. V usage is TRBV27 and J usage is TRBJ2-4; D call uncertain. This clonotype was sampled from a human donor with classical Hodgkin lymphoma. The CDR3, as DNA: TGTGCCAGCAGAGATTTGGCCAAAAACATTCAGTACTTC. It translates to CASRDLAKNIQYF.